This T cell receptor beta chain was obtained from a study of blood T cell repertoires in COVID-19. On the study more broadly: From the United States, Italy and Spain came samples of acute and convalescent COVID-19. Sample material is recorded as cDNA or gDNA derived from T cells, B-cell-depleted T cells, or PBMCs.

CDR3 length equals 15 residues. V gave up 0 bases and J gave up 6 bases; unmatched junction bases: 3. CDR1 LNHNV and CDR2 YYDKDF come from the germline V gene (reference sequence). The method was immunoSEQ multiplex PCR; TCRdb's version includes in-frame clones alone and lacks a portion of them. Altogether 300,000 to 400,000 clones are present, about 82% being singletons, with the ten largest covering approximately 7.9%. The chain carries TRBV15 and TRBJ1-4; TRBD1 matches 8 bases. The sample was peripheral blood. This sequence was found in a human donor in a cohort sampled during active COVID-19. The CDR3 coding sequence is TGTGCCACCAGCAGAGAGACAGGGGAATATGAAAAACTGTTTTTT. Its translation: CATSRETGEYEKLFF.